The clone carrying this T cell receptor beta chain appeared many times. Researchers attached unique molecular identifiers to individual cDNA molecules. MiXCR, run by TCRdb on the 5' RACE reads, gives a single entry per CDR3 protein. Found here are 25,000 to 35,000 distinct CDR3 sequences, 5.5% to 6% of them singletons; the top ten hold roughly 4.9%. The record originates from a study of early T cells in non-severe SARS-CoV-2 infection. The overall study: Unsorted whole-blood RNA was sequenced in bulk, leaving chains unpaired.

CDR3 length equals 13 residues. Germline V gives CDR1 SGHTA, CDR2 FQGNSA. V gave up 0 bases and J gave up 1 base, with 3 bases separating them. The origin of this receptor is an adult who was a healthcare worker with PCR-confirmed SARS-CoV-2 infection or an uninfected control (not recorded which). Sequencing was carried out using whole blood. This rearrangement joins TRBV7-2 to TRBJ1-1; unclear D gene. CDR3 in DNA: TGTGCCAGCAGCTTAGCGGGGAACACTGAAGCTTTCTTT. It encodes CASSLAGNTEAFF.